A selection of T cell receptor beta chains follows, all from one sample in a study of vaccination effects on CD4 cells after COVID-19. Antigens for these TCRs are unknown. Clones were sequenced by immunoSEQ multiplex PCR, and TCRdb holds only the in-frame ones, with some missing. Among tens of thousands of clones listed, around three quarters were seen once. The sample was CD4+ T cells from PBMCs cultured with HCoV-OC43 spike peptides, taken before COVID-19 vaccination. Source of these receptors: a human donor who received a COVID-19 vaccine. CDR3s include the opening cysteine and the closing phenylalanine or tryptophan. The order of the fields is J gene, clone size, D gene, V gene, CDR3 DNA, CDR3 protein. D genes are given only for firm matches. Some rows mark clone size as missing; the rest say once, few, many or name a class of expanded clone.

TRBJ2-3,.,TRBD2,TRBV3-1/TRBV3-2,TGTGCCAGCAGCCCTTTGCTAGCGGGGGCCGGCACAGATACGCAGTATTTT,CASSPLLAGAGTDTQYF
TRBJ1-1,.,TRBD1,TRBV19,TGTGCCAGTAGTCTCAGGGGGCGTATTGAAGCTTTCTTT,CASSLRGRIEAFF
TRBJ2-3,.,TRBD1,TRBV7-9,TGTGCCAGCAGCTTAGTGCAGGGGGGCACAGATACGCAGTATTTT,CASSLVQGGTDTQYF
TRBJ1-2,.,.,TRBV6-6,TGTGCCAGCAGTTCAGGGCTCATTAACGATGGCTACACCTTC,CASSSGLINDGYTF
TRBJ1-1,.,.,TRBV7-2,TGTGCCAGCAGCTTAGGGGAACGAATTGAAGCTTTCTTT,CASSLGERIEAFF
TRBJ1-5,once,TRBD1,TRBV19,TGTGCCAGTACTACCAAGTCCCTCCGACAGGGCCCTTGGGGCAATCAGCCCCAGCATTTT,CASTTKSLRQGPWGNQPQHF
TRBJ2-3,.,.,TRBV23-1,TGCGCCAGCAGTCAAGAGGAGCCGGGGTGCACAGATACGCAGTATTTT,CASSQEEPGCTDTQYF
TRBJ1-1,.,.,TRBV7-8,TGTGCCAGCAGCTTAACAGTGAACACTGAAGCTTTCTTT,CASSLTVNTEAFF
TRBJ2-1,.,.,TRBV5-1,TGCGCCAGCGGGCGGGGAAACTCCTACAATGAGCAGTTCTTC,CASGRGNSYNEQFF
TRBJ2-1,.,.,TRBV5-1,TGCGCCAGCAGCACGACAGGCTACGATGAGCAGTTCTTC,CASSTTGYDEQFF
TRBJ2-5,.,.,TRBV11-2,TGTGCCAGCAGCTTAGGTTTCGGGGACCAAGAGACCCAGTACTTC,CASSLGFGDQETQYF
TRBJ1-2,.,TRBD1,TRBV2,TGTGCCAGCAGTGAACTACGAGCTGGGACAGTCTATGGCTACACCTTC,CASSELRAGTVYGYTF
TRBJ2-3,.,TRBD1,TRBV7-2,TGTGCCAGCAGCCTAAGGGACAGGGCCACAGATACGCAGTATTTT,CASSLRDRATDTQYF
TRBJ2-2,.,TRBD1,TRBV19,TGTGCCAGTACAGGACAGGGATCGGTCGGGGAGCTGTTTTTT,CASTGQGSVGELFF
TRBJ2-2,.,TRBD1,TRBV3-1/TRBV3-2,TGTGCCAGCAGCCAGAGGGGGCATGGCGGGGAGCTGTTTTTT,CASSQRGHGGELFF
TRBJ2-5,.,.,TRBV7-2,TGTGCCAGCAGCTGGGGCGTTTATTCCTTCGGGCGGGAGACCCAGTACTTC,CASSWGVYSFGRETQYF
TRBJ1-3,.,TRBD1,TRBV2,TGTGCCAGCAGTGGGGACAGGACCCTCTCTGGAAACACCATATATTTT,CASSGDRTLSGNTIYF
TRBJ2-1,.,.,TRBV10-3,TGTGCCATCAGTGGGCAGGATAGAAATGAGCAGTTCTTC,CAISGQDRNEQFF
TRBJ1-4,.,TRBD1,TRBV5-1,TGCGCCAGCAGCTTGGAGGGGGCCAATGAAAAACTGTTTTTT,CASSLEGANEKLFF
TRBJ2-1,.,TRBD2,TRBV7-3,TGTGCCAGCAGCCCCCAGGGGTTAGCGGGGGGGAATGAGCAGTTCTTC,CASSPQGLAGGNEQFF
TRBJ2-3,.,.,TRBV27,TGTGCCAGCAGTCCCTTGGGTAGTGGTAGCACAGATACGCAGTATTTT,CASSPLGSGSTDTQYF
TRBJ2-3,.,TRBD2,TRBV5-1,TGCGCCAGCAGCTTTAGCGGGGGCACAGATACGCAGTATTTT,CASSFSGGTDTQYF
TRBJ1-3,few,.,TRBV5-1,TGCGCCAGCAGCTTGGTTGTGGGGGGAAACACCATATATTTT,CASSLVVGGNTIYF
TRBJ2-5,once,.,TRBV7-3,TGTGCCAGCAGCTCAACAGGCTGGGGAGAGACCCAGTACTTC,CASSSTGWGETQYF
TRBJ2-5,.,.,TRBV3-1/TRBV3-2,TGTGCCAGCAGGTCCGTTATTGAAGAGAAAGAGACCCAGTACTTC,CASRSVIEEKETQYF
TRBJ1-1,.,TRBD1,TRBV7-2,TGTGCCAGCAGCCCGGGGGGGACAGGGGACACTGAAGCTTTCTTT,CASSPGGTGDTEAFF
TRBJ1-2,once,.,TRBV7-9,TGTGCCAGCAGCTTAGAGGGGACAAATGGCTACACCTTC,CASSLEGTNGYTF
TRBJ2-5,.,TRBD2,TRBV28,TGTGCCAGCAGTTCTATGGGACTAGCAACGGGAGAGACCCAGTACTTC,CASSSMGLATGETQYF
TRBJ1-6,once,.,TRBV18,TGTGCCAGCTCACCACCGGGACATCTCCCGAGCTCCTATAATTCACCCCTCCACTTT,CASSPPGHLPSSYNSPLHF
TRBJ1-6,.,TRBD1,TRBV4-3,TGCGCCAGCAGATCAGGGGGTGGAAATTCACCCCTCCACTTT,CASRSGGGNSPLHF
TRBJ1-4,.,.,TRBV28,TGTGCCAGCAGTTTATCGGGGCTATGGGAAAAACTGTTTTTT,CASSLSGLWEKLFF
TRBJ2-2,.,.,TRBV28,TGTGCCAGCAGTTCCAGGATCGGGGAGCTGTTTTTT,CASSSRIGELFF
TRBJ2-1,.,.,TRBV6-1,TGTGCCAGCAGTGAAGGAGGGGGGTCATCGACCAATGAGCAGTTCTTC,CASSEGGGSSTNEQFF
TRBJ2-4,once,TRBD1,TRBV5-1,TGCGCCAGCAGCTTGGGCGACAGGGATATCAACATTCAGTACTTC,CASSLGDRDINIQYF